What follows are 21 T cell receptor beta chains derived from one specimen sequenced in a study of neurological immune-mediated disorders. TCRdb ran MiXCR on the 5' RACE reads and lists one entry per CDR3 protein. Of under 90,000 distinct CDR3 sequences in the sample, around 3.4% were seen once. Sequencing input: PBMCs. These receptors all stem from a woman in her 50s with multiple sclerosis.

This clonotype was picked up many times. This may arise from a read error, as a much more abundant clone is one base away. The rearrangement links TRBV7-2 to TRBJ2-3, with TRBD1 as a possible D gene (5 bases). V lost 5 bases and J 4 bases, leaving 10 bases between the germline ends. In germline, CDR1 is SGHTA, CDR2 FQGNSA. The CDR3 has 13 residues. The CDR3 sequence is CTSSLQGADTQYF. CDR3 nucleotides: TGTACCAGCAGCCTTCAAGGGGCAGATACGCAGTATTTT. Looking up the rest from reference TRBV7-2 and TRBJ2-3 gives the full variable domain: GAGVSQSPSNKVTEKGKDVELRCDPISGHTALYWYRQSLGQGLEFLIYFQGNSAPDKSGLPSDRFSAERTGGSVSTLTIQRTQQEDSAVYLCTSSLQGADTQYFGPGTRLTVL.

This clonotype showed up many times. For the CDR3, the DNA is TGCGCCAGCAGCCAAGAGGGCAGGGGAAAATCCTACGAGCAGTACTTC. Protein product: CASSQEGRGKSYEQYF. This chain uses TRBV4-1 with TRBJ2-7, with TRBD1 as a possible D gene (6 bases). V shed 0 bases and J shed 1 base, with 13 bases lying between them. The CDR3 has 16 residues. Germline assignment: CDR1 MGHRA and CDR2 YSYEKL.

In its sample, this clonotype was seen many times. The V call is TRBV9, the J call TRBJ2-7; D is tentatively TRBD1 or TRBD2 (5 bases each). The V end was cut by 0 bases, the J end by 0 bases, with 10 bases between. In germline, CDR1 is SGDLS, CDR2 YYNGEE. The CDR3 has 15 residues. This CDR3 reads CASSVAGTGSYEQYF. The CDR3 coding sequence is TGTGCCAGCAGCGTAGCAGGGACGGGCTCCTACGAGCAGTACTTC.

This clonotype was found many times. The rearrangement links TRBV28 to TRBJ2-7; 8 nucleotides match TRBD2. CDR1 MDHEN and CDR2 SYDVKM come from the germline V gene. There are 15 residues in the CDR3. The J segment lost 4 bases and the V segment lost 7 bases, leaving 12 bases of the junction unmatched. CDR3 in DNA: TGTGCCAGCACTCCCGGGGGGGCTCTAAAATACGAGCAGTACTTC. It translates to CASTPGGALKYEQYF.

This clonotype was detected ten times or more. The gene calls are TRBV5-1 and TRBJ2-3; 12 nucleotides agree with TRBD2. The germline gives CDR1 SGHRS, CDR2 YFSETQ. V lost 5 bases and J lost 0; bases outside the gene matches: 10. CDR3 length: 18 amino acids. The CDR3 loop is CASRGPTTSGGSTDTQYF. In DNA, the CDR3 is TGCGCCAGCAGGGGACCAACTACTAGCGGGGGGAGCACAGATACGCAGTATTTT.

This clonotype was counted many times. The rearrangement uses TRBV29-1 and TRBJ1-4, with D maybe TRBD1 (6 bases). The CDR3 totals 14 residues. Trimming removed 5 bases at V and 8 bases at J, with 18 bases between. Looked up from germline, CDR1 is SQVTM and CDR2 is ANQGSEA. CDR3 region: CSVTDGRGGEKLFF. CDR3 DNA sequence: TGCAGCGTTACCGATGGCAGGGGCGGGGAAAAACTGTTTTTT.

This clonotype was seen repeatedly, ten times or more. The V call is TRBV4-3, the J call TRBJ2-1, with 8 bases aligning to TRBD1. Trimming cost V 2 bases and J 12 bases; bases outside gene matches: 15. In germline, CDR1 is LGHNA, CDR2 YSLEER. This CDR3 is 16 amino acids long. As DNA, the CDR3 is TGCGCCAGCAGCCAATTTAGGCAGGGGGCCCCGGGATGGCAGTTCTTC. Residues: CASSQFRQGAPGWQFF.

This clonotype was seen repeatedly, ten times or more. V is TRBV28 and J is TRBJ1-2, with TRBD1 identical over 7 bases. V trimming: 7 bases; J trimming: 2 bases; junction bases outside the gene matches: 10. The CDR3 loop spans 15 amino acids. Germline V gene sequence: CDR1 MDHEN, CDR2 SYDVKM. CDR3 region: CASTETGDGNYGYTF. In nucleotides, the CDR3 is TGTGCCAGCACCGAAACAGGGGATGGAAACTATGGCTACACCTTC.

There are many counts of this clonotype. This chain links TRBV13 with TRBJ1-1; no clear D gene. CDR1 PRHDT and CDR2 FYEKMQ come from the germline V gene (reference sequence). This CDR3 is built from 11 residues. V shed 8 bases and J shed 5 bases, with 9 bases lying between them. CDR3 bases: TGTGCCAGCGGGTTGGGTACTGAAGCTTTCTTT. The encoded protein is CASGLGTEAFF.

The sample holds one count of this clonotype. A much bigger clone sits one base away, suggesting this may be a read error. The chain employs TRBV7-2 and TRBJ2-5; D may be TRBD1 or TRBD2 (5 bases each). Germline V gene lookup returns CDR1 SGHTA and CDR2 FQGNSA. The CDR3 is 16 residues long. In DNA, the CDR3 is TGTGCCATCAGCTTAGTGGTCCGTGGGGGACAAGAGACCCAGTACTTC. It is translated as CAISLVVRGGQETQYF. Complete variable domain (other parts from reference TRBV7-2 and TRBJ2-5): GAGVSQSPSNKVTEKGKDVELRCDPISGHTALYWYRQSLGQGLEFLIYFQGNSAPDKSGLPSDRFSAERTGGSVSTLTIQRTQQEDSAVYLCAISLVVRGGQETQYFGPGTRLLVL.

This clonotype was detected ten times or more. This chain links TRBV7-9 with TRBJ1-2; D uncertain. V lost 5 bases to trimming and J lost 8 bases, with 15 bases between them. Germline V gives CDR1 SEHNR, CDR2 FQNEAQ (reference sequence). CDR3 length: 13 residues. The CDR3 loop is CASSHGSLGGYTF. The CDR3 nucleotides are TGTGCCAGCAGCCATGGGTCCCTCGGGGGCTACACCTTC. Looking up the rest from reference TRBV7-9 and TRBJ1-2 gives the full variable domain: DTGVSQNPRHKITKRGQNVTFRCDPISEHNRLYWYRQTLGQGPEFLTYFQNEAQLEKSRLLSDRFSAERPKGSFSTLEIQRTEQGDSAMYLCASSHGSLGGYTFGSGTRLTVV.

This clonotype was counted ten times or more. The chain couples TRBV29-1 to TRBJ2-7, with 14 bases fitting TRBD2. This CDR3 has 14 residues. Trimming at V came to 6 bases and at J to 4 bases, leaving 5 bases not matched to a gene. CDR1 and CDR2 (germline): SQVTM, ANQGSEA. The CDR3 coding sequence is TGCAGCGTCGGAGGACTAGCGGGGGGATACGAGCAGTACTTC. Translated: CSVGGLAGGYEQYF.

V usage is TRBV13 and J usage is TRBJ2-1; D possibly corresponds to TRBD2 (6 bases). CDR3 size: 14 residues. In germline, CDR1 is PRHDT, CDR2 FYEKMQ (reference sequence). V shed 7 bases and J shed 7 bases, with 17 bases lying between them. CDR3 nucleotide sequence: TGTGCCAGCACCCCAGGGAGGTCAGTGAATGAGCAGTTCTTC. Protein: CASTPGRSVNEQFF.

This clonotype was seen ten or more times. V usage is TRBV5-1 and J usage is TRBJ1-1; D unclear. V dropped 1 base and J dropped 4 bases, with 8 bases sitting between them. Germline CDR1 and CDR2: SGHRS and YFSETQ. This CDR3 region has 13 residues. The CDR3 DNA is TGCGCCAGCAGCTTGTTACCTGGCACTGAAGCTTTCTTT. As protein: CASSLLPGTEAFF.

This clonotype was recorded many times. The chain carries TRBV12-3 or TRBV12-4 and TRBJ2-7; D gene ambiguous. CDR3 size: 13 residues. V was pared by 2 bases and J by 2 bases, with 7 bases between. The CDR3 nucleotides read TGTGCCAGCAGTTTAAGGCCTCCCTACGAGCAGTACTTC. It yields the protein CASSLRPPYEQYF.

The table lists this clonotype with many counts. This sequence joins TRBV7-2 and TRBJ2-7; a possible D gene is TRBD2 (5 bases). The V and J ends lost 5 bases and 1 base respectively, with 12 bases between them. Germline values: CDR1 SGHTA, CDR2 FQGNSA. The CDR3 has 14 residues. In DNA, the CDR3 is TGTGCCAGCAGCCCGAGGGCAGGATCCTACGAGCAGTACTTC. This encodes CASSPRAGSYEQYF.

This clonotype showed up many times. V is TRBV7-9 and J is TRBJ2-7; D is ambiguous. V was trimmed by 5 bases and J by 5 bases, leaving 19 bases between them. The germline V gene has CDR1 SEHNR and CDR2 FQNEAQ (reference sequence). The CDR3 is 15 residues long. Here the CDR3 reads CASSPTRLGIDEQYF. The CDR3 DNA follows: TGTGCCAGCAGCCCAACCCGTCTGGGTATTGACGAGCAGTACTTC.

This rearrangement joins TRBV7-9 to TRBJ1-1; D uncertain. With 1 base removed from V and 5 bases from J, the gap between germline ends came to 8 bases. Germline loops: CDR1 SEHNR, CDR2 FQNEAQ (reference sequence). CDR3 length equals 13 residues. This CDR3 reads CASSLGLRTEAFF. Written as DNA, the CDR3 is TGTGCCAGCAGCTTAGGGCTCCGGACTGAAGCTTTCTTT.

Notes on this clonotype: One base away lies a much larger clone, so this may be a sequencing read error. The rearrangement joins TRBV6-5 to TRBJ1-5; D uncertain. Germline V CDR1 and CDR2: MNHEY, SVGAGI. Trimming took 5 bases from V and 1 from J, leaving 12 bases between them. The CDR3 is 15 amino acids. The CDR3 nucleotides are TGTGCCAGCAGTCACGTAGGCAACAGCAATCAGCCCCAGCATTTT. Translating it yields CASSHVGNSNQPQHF.

Many counts were recorded for this clonotype. The V gene is TRBV24-1, the J gene TRBJ1-2; D is uncertain. Per germline, CDR1 KGHDR and CDR2 SFDVKD. With 2 bases removed from V and 10 bases from J, the gap between germline ends came to 25 bases. The length of the CDR3 is 17 residues. The CDR3 bases are TGTGCCACCAGTGATTACCCAGAGTTGCTGGACCTACCCGACTACACCTTC. It translates to CATSDYPELLDLPDYTF.

This clonotype was seen many times. This chain uses TRBV7-8 with TRBJ2-3; D may match TRBD1 or TRBD2 (6 bases each). Trimming pared 4 bases from V and 5 bases from J, leaving 10 bases between. Germline V gives CDR1 SGHVS, CDR2 FQNEAQ. This CDR3 has 13 amino acids. The DNA of the CDR3 is TGTGCCAGCAGCTGGGGGGCCGTAGATACGCAGTATTTT. Residues: CASSWGAVDTQYF.